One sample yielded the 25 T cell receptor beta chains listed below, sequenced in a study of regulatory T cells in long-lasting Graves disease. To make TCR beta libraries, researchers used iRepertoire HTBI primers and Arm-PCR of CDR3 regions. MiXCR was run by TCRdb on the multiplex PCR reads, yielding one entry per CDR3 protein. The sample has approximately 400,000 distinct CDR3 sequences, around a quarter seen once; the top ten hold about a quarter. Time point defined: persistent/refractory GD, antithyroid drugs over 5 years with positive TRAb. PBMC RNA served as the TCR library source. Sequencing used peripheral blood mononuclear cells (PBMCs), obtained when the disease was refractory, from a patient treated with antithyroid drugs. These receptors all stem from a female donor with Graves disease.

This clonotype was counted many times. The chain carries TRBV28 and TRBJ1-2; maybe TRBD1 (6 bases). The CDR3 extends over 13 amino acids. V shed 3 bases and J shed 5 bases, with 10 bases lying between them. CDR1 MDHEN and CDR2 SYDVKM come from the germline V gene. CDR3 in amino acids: CASSFRGLYGYTF. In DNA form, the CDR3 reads TGTGCCAGCAGTTTTCGGGGGCTTTATGGCTACACCTTC.

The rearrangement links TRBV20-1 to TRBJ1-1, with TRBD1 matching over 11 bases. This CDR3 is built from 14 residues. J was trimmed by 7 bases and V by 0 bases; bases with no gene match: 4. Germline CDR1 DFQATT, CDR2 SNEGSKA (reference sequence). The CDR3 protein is CSARDSGTGGEAFF. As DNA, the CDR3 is TGCAGTGCTAGAGATTCCGGGACAGGGGGTGAAGCTTTCTTT.

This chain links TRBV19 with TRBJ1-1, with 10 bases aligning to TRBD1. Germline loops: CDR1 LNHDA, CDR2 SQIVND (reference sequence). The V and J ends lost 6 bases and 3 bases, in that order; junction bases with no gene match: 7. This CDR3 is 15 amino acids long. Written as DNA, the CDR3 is TGTGCCAGTAGAAGGGACAGGGGAAGTGACACTGAAGCTTTCTTT. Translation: CASRRDRGSDTEAFF.

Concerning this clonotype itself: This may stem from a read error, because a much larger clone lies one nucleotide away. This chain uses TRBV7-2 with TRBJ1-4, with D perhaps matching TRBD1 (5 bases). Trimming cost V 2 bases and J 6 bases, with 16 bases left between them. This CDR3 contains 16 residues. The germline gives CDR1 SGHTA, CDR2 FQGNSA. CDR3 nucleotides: TGTGCCAGCAGCTTACCGGGTGGTGGGACCGATGAAAAACTGTTTTTT. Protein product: CASSLPGGGTDEKLFF.

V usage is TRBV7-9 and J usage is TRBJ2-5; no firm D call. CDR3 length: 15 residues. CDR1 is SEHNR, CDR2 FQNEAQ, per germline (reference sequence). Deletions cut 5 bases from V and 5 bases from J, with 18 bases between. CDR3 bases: TGTGCCAGCAGCCCCAGAGGATGGAATCAGGAGACCCAGTACTTC. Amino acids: CASSPRGWNQETQYF.

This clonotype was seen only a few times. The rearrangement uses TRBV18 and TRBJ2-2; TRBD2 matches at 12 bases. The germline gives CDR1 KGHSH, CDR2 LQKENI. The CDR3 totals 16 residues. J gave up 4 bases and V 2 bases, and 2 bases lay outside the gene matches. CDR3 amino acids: CASSPRLAGATGELFF. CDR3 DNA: TGTGCCAGCTCACCAAGACTAGCGGGAGCCACCGGGGAGCTGTTTTTT.

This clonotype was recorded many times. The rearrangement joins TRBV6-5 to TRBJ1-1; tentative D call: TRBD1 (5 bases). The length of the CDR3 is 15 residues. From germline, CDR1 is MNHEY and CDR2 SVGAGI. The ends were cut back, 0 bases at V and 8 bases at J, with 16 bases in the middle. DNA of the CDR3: TGTGCCAGCAGTTACTCTCAGGGACGCCCCCGGGAAGCTTTCTTT. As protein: CASSYSQGRPREAFF.

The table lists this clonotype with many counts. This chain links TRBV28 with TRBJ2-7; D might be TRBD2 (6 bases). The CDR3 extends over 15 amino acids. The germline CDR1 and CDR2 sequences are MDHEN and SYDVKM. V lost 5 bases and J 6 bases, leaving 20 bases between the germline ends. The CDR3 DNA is TGTGCCAGCAGTGGACCTAGCGAAGGAACTTTCGAGCAGTACTTC. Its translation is CASSGPSEGTFEQYF.

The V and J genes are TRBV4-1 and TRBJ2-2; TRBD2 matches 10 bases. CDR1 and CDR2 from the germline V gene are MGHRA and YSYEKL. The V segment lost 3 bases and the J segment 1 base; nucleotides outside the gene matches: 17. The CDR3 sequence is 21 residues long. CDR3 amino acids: CASSQPGMASGRSRNTGELFF. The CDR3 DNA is TGCGCCAGCAGCCAGCCGGGGATGGCTAGCGGGAGATCAAGGAACACCGGGGAGCTGTTTTTT.

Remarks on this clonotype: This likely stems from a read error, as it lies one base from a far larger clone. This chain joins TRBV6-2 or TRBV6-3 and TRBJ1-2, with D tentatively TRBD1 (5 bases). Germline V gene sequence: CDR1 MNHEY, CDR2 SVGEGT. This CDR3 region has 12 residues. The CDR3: CACSPDSYGYTF. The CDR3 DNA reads TGTGCCTGCAGTCCCGACAGTTATGGCTACACCTTC.

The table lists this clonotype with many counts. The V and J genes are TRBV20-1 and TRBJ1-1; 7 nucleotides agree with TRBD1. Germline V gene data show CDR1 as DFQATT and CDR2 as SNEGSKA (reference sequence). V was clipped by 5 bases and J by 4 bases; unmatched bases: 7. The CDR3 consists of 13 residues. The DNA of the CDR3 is TGCAGTGCTTGGAGGGGGCGCGGCACTGAAGCTTTCTTT. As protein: CSAWRGRGTEAFF.

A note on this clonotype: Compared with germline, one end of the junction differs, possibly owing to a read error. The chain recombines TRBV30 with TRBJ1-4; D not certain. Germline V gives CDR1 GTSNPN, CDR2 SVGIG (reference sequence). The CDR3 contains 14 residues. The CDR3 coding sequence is TGTGCCTGGGGTGTAGCCCGCAGTAATGAAAAACTGTTTTTT. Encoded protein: CAWGVARSNEKLFF.

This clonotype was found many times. CDR3 nucleotide sequence: TGTGCCAGCAGCCCCCAGACAGGGGGCTATAAAGCTTTCTTT. Translated: CASSPQTGGYKAFF. The rearrangement joins TRBV28 to TRBJ1-1; 10 nucleotides agree with TRBD1. This CDR3 has 14 amino acids. V trimming: 6 bases; J trimming: 9 bases; junction bases outside the gene matches: 10. Germline V lookup: CDR1 MDHEN, CDR2 SYDVKM.

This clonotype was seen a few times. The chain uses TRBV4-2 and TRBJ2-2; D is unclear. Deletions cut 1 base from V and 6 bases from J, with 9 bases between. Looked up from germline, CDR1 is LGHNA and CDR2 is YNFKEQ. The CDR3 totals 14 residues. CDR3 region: CASSQGRPPGELFF. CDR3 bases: TGTGCCAGCAGCCAAGGGCGGCCCCCCGGGGAGCTGTTTTTT.

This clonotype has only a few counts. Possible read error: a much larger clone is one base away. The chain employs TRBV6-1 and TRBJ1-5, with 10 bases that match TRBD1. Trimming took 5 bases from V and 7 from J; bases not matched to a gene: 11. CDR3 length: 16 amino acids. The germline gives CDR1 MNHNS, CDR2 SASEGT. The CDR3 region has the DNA TGTGCCAGCAGTCTTCCTACCGGACAGGGGGACCAGCCCCAGCATTTT. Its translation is CASSLPTGQGDQPQHF.

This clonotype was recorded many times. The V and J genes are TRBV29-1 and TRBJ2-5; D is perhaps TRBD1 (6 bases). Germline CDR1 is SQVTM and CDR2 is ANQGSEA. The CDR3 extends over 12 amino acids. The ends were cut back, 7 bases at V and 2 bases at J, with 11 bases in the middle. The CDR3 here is CSADRSQETQYF. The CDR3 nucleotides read TGCAGCGCCGACAGGAGTCAAGAGACCCAGTACTTC.

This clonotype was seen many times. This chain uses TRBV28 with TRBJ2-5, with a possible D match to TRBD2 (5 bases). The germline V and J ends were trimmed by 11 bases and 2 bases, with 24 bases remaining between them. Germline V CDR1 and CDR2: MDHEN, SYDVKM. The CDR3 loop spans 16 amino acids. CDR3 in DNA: TGTGCCGCGAACTCCCTCGGGGTCGATATGCAAGAGACCCAGTACTTC. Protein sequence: CAANSLGVDMQETQYF.

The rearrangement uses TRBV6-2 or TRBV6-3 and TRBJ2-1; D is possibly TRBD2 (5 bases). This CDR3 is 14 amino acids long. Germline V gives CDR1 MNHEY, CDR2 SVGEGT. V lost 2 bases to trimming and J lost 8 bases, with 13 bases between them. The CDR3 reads CASSYVGIGDEQFF. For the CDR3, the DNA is TGTGCCAGCAGTTACGTCGGGATAGGCGATGAGCAGTTCTTC.

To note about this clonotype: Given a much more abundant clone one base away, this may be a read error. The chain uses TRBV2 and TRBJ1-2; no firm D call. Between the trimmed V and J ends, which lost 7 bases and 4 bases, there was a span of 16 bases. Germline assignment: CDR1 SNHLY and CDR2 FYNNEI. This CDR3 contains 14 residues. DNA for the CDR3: TGTGCCAGCAATCCGCTCGGACCTTCCTATGGCTACACCTTC. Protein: CASNPLGPSYGYTF.

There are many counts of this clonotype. In DNA, the CDR3 is TGTGCCAGCAGTTCGGAAGGGTTTCATGTGGATCATAGCAATCAGCCCCAGCATTTT. Amino acid sequence: CASSSEGFHVDHSNQPQHF. The chain uses TRBV27 and TRBJ1-5; D is unresolved. V lost 4 bases and J 0 bases, leaving 22 bases between the germline ends. The germline CDR1 and CDR2 sequences are MNHEY and SMNVEV (reference sequence). The CDR3 extends over 19 amino acids.

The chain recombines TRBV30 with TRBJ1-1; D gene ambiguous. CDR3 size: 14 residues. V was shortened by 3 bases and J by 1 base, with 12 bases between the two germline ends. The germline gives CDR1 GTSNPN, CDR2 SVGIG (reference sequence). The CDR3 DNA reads TGTGCCTGGAGCCTTTGGACGGGGAACACTGAAGCTTTCTTT. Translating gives CAWSLWTGNTEAFF.

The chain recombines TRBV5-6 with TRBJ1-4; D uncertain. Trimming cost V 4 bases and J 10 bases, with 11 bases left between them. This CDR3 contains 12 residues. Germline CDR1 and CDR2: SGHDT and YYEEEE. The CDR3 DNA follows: TGTGCCAGCAGCATTAGTCTTGGAAAACTGTTTTTT. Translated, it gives CASSISLGKLFF.

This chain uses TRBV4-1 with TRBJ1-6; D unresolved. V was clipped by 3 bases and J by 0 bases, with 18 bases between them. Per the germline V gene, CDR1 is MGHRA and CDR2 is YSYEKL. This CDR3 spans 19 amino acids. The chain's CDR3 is CASSQAEKGWSSYNSPLHF. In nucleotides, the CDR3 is TGCGCCAGCAGCCAGGCCGAAAAAGGGTGGAGCTCCTATAATTCACCCCTCCACTTT.

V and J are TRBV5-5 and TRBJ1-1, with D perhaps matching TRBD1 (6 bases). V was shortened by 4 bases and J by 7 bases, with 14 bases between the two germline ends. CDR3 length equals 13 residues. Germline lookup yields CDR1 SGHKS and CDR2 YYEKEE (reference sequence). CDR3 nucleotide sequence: TGTGCCAGCAGCCTCCAGGGCAGGGGTGAAGCTTTCTTT. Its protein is CASSLQGRGEAFF. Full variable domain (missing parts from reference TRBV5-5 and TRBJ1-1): DAGVTQSPTHLIKTRGQQVTLRCSPISGHKSVSWYQQVLGQGPQFIFQYYEKEERGRGNFPDRFSARQFPNYSSELNVNALLLGDSALYLCASSLQGRGEAFFGQGTRLTVV.

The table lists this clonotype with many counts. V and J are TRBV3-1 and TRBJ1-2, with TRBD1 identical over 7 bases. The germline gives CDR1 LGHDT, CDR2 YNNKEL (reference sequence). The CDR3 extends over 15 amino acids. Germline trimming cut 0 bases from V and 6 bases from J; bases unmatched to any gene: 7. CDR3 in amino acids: CASSQDNRGGNGYTF. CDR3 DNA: TGTGCCAGCAGCCAAGACAACAGGGGAGGCAATGGCTACACCTTC.